These 14 T cell receptor beta chains were sequenced from one sample in a study of T cells after yellow fever vaccination. TCRdb recomputed calls from the 5' RACE reads with MiXCR, one row per CDR3 protein. The sample lists some 400,000 distinct CDR3 sequences, over 15% occurring once. The sequences come from PBMCs, collected before the yellow fever booster vaccination. These receptors were obtained from a man younger than 30 who received the YFV17D yellow fever vaccine.

This sequence joins TRBV10-3 and TRBJ2-7, with 7 bases identical to TRBD2. The ends lost 8 bases at V and 2 bases at J; junction bases unmatched: 9. This CDR3 is 14 amino acids long. Germline loops: CDR1 ENHRY, CDR2 SYGVKD. In DNA form, the CDR3 reads TGTGCCATCTCAGTAGGACTAGGAGCCTACGAGCAGTACTTC. This translates into CAISVGLGAYEQYF.

The chain links TRBV6-2 or TRBV6-3 to TRBJ1-2; D might be TRBD1 (5 bases). The CDR3 covers 16 residues. Trimming stripped 0 bases from V and 0 bases from J, with 11 bases between. From germline, CDR1 is MNHEY and CDR2 SVGEGT. The CDR3 DNA reads as TGTGCCAGCAGTTACTCCGGGGGACCAGCTAACTATGGCTACACCTTC. It yields the protein CASSYSGGPANYGYTF.

This clonotype came up a few times. This chain joins TRBV7-2 and TRBJ1-1; the D gene is possibly TRBD1 (6 bases). Germline CDR1 is SGHTA and CDR2 is FQGNSA. This CDR3 has 15 amino acids. With 3 bases removed from V and 6 bases from J, the gap between germline ends came to 17 bases. The CDR3 DNA reads as TGTGCCAGCAGCTTTGCCGGGGGGCCTAGCGCTGAAGCTTTCTTT. The encoded protein is CASSFAGGPSAEAFF.

This clonotype occurred a few times. This chain joins TRBV12-3 or TRBV12-4 and TRBJ1-5; D gene uncertain. V dropped 6 bases and J dropped 7 bases, with 25 bases sitting between them. The length of the CDR3 is 17 residues. This CDR3 reads CASSQLRSVSWEQPQHF. In DNA, the CDR3 is TGTGCCAGCAGCCAATTGCGGTCGGTTTCGTGGGAACAGCCCCAGCATTTT.

This clonotype was counted between two and nine times. The rearrangement links TRBV5-6 to TRBJ1-5; a weak D match, TRBD1 (6 bases). The length of the CDR3 is 15 residues. Trimming took off 4 bases at V and 7 bases at J, with 18 bases between the two ends. CDR1 and CDR2 (germline): SGHDT, YYEEEE. The CDR3 here is CASSPGGGRRQPQHF. DNA of the CDR3: TGTGCCAGCAGCCCGGGAGGGGGGCGGCGGCAGCCCCAGCATTTT.

This chain uses TRBV7-6 with TRBJ2-2; D remains unclear. CDR1 is SGHVS, CDR2 FNYEAQ, per germline. This CDR3 has 16 residues. The ends were cut back, 1 base at V and 2 bases at J, with 11 bases in the middle. The CDR3 sequence is CASSLEQVANTGELFF. The CDR3 region has the DNA TGTGCCAGCAGCTTAGAACAAGTGGCCAACACCGGGGAGCTGTTTTTT.

In this sample, this clonotype turned up a few times. The genes are TRBV29-1 and TRBJ2-1, with 7 bases matching TRBD2. The germline V gene encodes CDR1 SQVTM and CDR2 ANQGSEA. This CDR3 has 15 amino acids. V was clipped by 6 bases and J by 7 bases; unmatched bases: 15. The CDR3 nucleotides read TGCAGCGTCGGACTTGTCGTTCTAGCGGTGAATGAGCAGTTCTTC. Translated, it gives CSVGLVVLAVNEQFF.

V is TRBV7-2 and J is TRBJ1-6, with a tentative D call TRBD1 (5 bases). The germline CDR1 and CDR2 sequences are SGHTA and FQGNSA. Deletions cut 8 bases from V and 10 bases from J, with 21 bases between. This CDR3 has 15 residues. Here the CDR3 DNA reads TGTGCCAGCCCCTCTGTGGTCAGGGAAGACTCACCCCTCCACTTT. It translates to CASPSVVREDSPLHF.

The chain carries TRBV7-8 and TRBJ2-2; D may match TRBD1 or TRBD2 (5 bases each). Germline CDR1 and CDR2: SGHVS and FQNEAQ. Trimming pared 7 bases from V and 5 bases from J, leaving 14 bases between. This CDR3 is 14 amino acids long. For the CDR3, the DNA is TGTGCCAGCACGGGACGGGATTGGACCGGGGAGCTGTTTTTT. Translation gives CASTGRDWTGELFF.

DNA of the CDR3: TGTGCCAGCAGTTTAGCGCCAGGGATAAGGTCCGAGCAGTACTTC. Amino acids: CASSLAPGIRSEQYF. V gene TRBV12-3 or TRBV12-4 combines with J gene TRBJ2-7; weak D call: TRBD1 (5 bases). The CDR3 is made up of 15 amino acids. V was cut by 0 bases and J by 6 bases, with 15 bases left in between.

This clonotype appeared many times. V and J are TRBV20-1 and TRBJ1-1; D not certain. The ends were cut back, 2 bases at V and 5 bases at J, with 12 bases in the middle. Germline CDR1 reads DFQATT; CDR2 reads SNEGSKA (reference sequence). The length of the CDR3 is 13 residues. This CDR3 is CSARWGGPTEAFF. Written as DNA, the CDR3 is TGCAGTGCTAGATGGGGAGGGCCAACTGAAGCTTTCTTT.

This clonotype was counted only a few times. The J gene is TRBJ2-6, the V gene TRBV7-3; D may be TRBD2 (5 bases). There are 16 residues in the CDR3. V was clipped by 4 bases and J by 0 bases, with 10 bases between them. Germline values: CDR1 SGHTA, CDR2 FQGTGA. The CDR3 DNA is TGTGCCAGCAGCTCCGGACTGACCTCTGGGGCCAACGTCCTGACTTTC. This sequence encodes CASSSGLTSGANVLTF.

The chain recombines TRBV6-5 with TRBJ2-3, with a possible D match to TRBD1 (5 bases). V was shortened by 0 bases and J by 5 bases, with 9 bases between the two germline ends. The length of the CDR3 is 14 residues. The V gene's germline CDR1 is MNHEY and CDR2 SVGAGI. The CDR3 DNA sequence: TGTGCCAGCAGTTACTCGTTAGGGGAAGATACGCAGTATTTT. This translates into CASSYSLGEDTQYF.

Worth noting for this clonotype: The junction and the germline gene differ at one end; a read error may be behind it. The chain uses TRBV6-5 and TRBJ2-7; D may be TRBD1 (5 bases). The CDR3 has 14 residues. Looked up from germline, CDR1 is MNHEY and CDR2 is SVGAGI. CDR3 sequence reads: CASSYSKNSRVGDF. CDR3 in DNA: TGTGCCAGCAGTTACTCGAAAAACAGCAGGGTAGGAGACTTC.